The 16 T cell receptor beta chains below were found in one sample sequenced in a study of chemoradiotherapy in HPV16-positive cancers. Clones were read by immunoSEQ multiplex PCR, and TCRdb kept only the in-frame ones, dropping some. This table has around 30,000 clones, more than 70% appearing once. Sequenced material: blood, taken from a patient who underwent chemoradiotherapy. These receptors all come from a human donor with HPV-associated anogenital cancer.

This clone was seen only a few times. This chain joins TRBV9 and TRBJ1-2; D is perhaps TRBD1 (5 bases). Germline assignment: CDR1 SGDLS and CDR2 YYNGEE. CDR3 length: 14 residues. V was shortened by 0 bases and J by 7 bases, with 13 bases between the two germline ends. CDR3 sequence reads: CASSVDPGKSGYTF. CDR3 DNA: TGTGCCAGCAGCGTAGATCCAGGGAAATCTGGCTACACCTTC.

This chain links TRBV11-2 with TRBJ2-7; 7 bases align to TRBD2. The ends lost 5 bases at V and 7 bases at J; junction bases unmatched: 8. The germline gives CDR1 SGHAT, CDR2 FQNNGV. This CDR3 has 13 residues. The DNA for the CDR3 is TGTGCCAGCAGCCCCACCGGGGGAGGGGAGCAGTACTTC. It codes for CASSPTGGGEQYF.

The genes are TRBV28 and TRBJ2-1; D is perhaps TRBD1 (5 bases). CDR1 and CDR2 (germline): MDHEN, SYDVKM. This CDR3 spans 17 amino acids. Trimming removed 3 bases from V and 2 bases from J, with 17 bases in between. CDR3 sequence: CASSFPSGLGTYNEQFF. In DNA form, the CDR3 reads TGTGCCAGCAGTTTCCCCTCAGGGCTAGGTACCTACAATGAGCAGTTCTTC.

The rearrangement links TRBV6-6 to TRBJ1-1; perhaps TRBD1 as D (5 bases). The CDR3 length is 14 residues. Trimming removed 2 bases from V and 5 bases from J, with 12 bases in between. Per the germline V gene, CDR1 is MNHNY and CDR2 is SVGAGI (reference sequence). The CDR3 sequence is CASSYAGGGTEAFF. The CDR3 coding sequence is TGTGCCAGCAGTTACGCGGGGGGAGGAACTGAAGCTTTCTTT.

This clone was recorded only once. This sequence joins TRBV11-2 and TRBJ2-7, with unresolved D. CDR3 length: 15 amino acids. Trimming cost V 5 bases and J 2 bases, with 16 bases left between them. Germline V CDR1 and CDR2: SGHAT, FQNNGV. The CDR3 loop reads CASSVLIGSTYEQYF. CDR3 sequence (DNA): TGTGCCAGCAGCGTTCTGATCGGTAGTACCTACGAGCAGTACTTC.

V usage is TRBV19 and J usage is TRBJ1-1; the D is unclear. The CDR3 totals 14 residues. CDR1 is LNHDA, CDR2 SQIVND, per germline (reference sequence). Trimming removed 3 bases from V and 0 bases from J, with 8 bases in between. The CDR3 region has the DNA TGTGCCAGTAGTATGTTAACAGTGAACACTGAAGCTTTCTTT. Encoded protein: CASSMLTVNTEAFF.

The chain combines TRBV28 with TRBJ2-7; TRBD1 is a possible D gene (6 bases). The CDR3 totals 14 residues. Deletions cut 3 bases from V and 4 bases from J, with 13 bases between. Germline values: CDR1 MDHEN, CDR2 SYDVKM. The DNA of the CDR3 is TGTGCCAGCAGTTTCAAGGGGGTGAGTTACGAGCAGTACTTC. Translating gives CASSFKGVSYEQYF.

The V and J genes are TRBV5-4 and TRBJ1-5, with D unresolved. CDR1 is SGHNT, CDR2 YYREEE, per germline (reference sequence). Deletions cut 2 bases from V and 9 bases from J, with 12 bases between. The CDR3 runs 13 residues. CDR3 residues: CASSFETGGPQHF. The CDR3 DNA reads TGTGCCAGCAGCTTCGAGACGGGCGGGCCCCAGCATTTT.

The chain employs TRBV7-9 and TRBJ2-1; D perhaps matches TRBD1 (5 bases). V was trimmed by 2 bases and J by 4 bases, leaving 21 bases between them. Germline V lookup: CDR1 SEHNR, CDR2 FQNEAQ (reference sequence). This CDR3 spans 18 amino acids. DNA for the CDR3: TGTGCCAGCAGCTTATGGCCGTCAGGGATTAATTCTTACAATGAGCAGTTCTTC. This sequence encodes CASSLWPSGINSYNEQFF.

The chain couples TRBV2 to TRBJ2-1, with 9 bases that match TRBD1. The CDR3 has 15 amino acids. CDR1 is SNHLY, CDR2 FYNNEI, per germline. V lost 6 bases and J lost 8; bases outside the gene matches: 11. CDR3 protein: CASRRGTGFSDEQFF. The CDR3, as DNA: TGTGCCAGCAGGCGCGGGACAGGGTTCTCGGATGAGCAGTTCTTC.

The CDR3 nucleotides are TGTGCCAGTAGTATAACCGCAGGGGATACGCAGTATTTT. Translating it yields CASSITAGDTQYF. V usage is TRBV19 and J usage is TRBJ2-3; a weak D match, TRBD1 (5 bases). V was shortened by 2 bases and J by 6 bases, with 9 bases between the two germline ends. Per germline, CDR1 LNHDA and CDR2 SQIVND (reference sequence). The CDR3 covers 13 residues.

The rearrangement uses TRBV9 and TRBJ2-7; D is possibly TRBD1 or TRBD2 (5 bases each). V was pared by 0 bases and J by 6 bases, with 16 bases between. The CDR3 consists of 15 residues. Germline loops: CDR1 SGDLS, CDR2 YYNGEE. The CDR3 is CASSVGGDPLGEQYF. CDR3 in DNA: TGTGCCAGCAGCGTAGGAGGGGACCCCCTGGGCGAGCAGTACTTC.

The chain links TRBV28 to TRBJ2-7; TRBD2 is a possible D gene (6 bases). The V gene lost 6 bases and the J gene lost 2 bases, with 11 bases spanning the gap. Germline assignment: CDR1 MDHEN and CDR2 SYDVKM. CDR3 length equals 13 residues. The DNA for the CDR3 is TGTGCCAGCAGGTCAGGAGGGGCCTACGAGCAGTACTTC. This sequence encodes CASRSGGAYEQYF.

This clone was found once. This chain connects TRBV5-6 to TRBJ2-3, with 10 bases aligning to TRBD2. Trimming took 0 bases from V and 4 from J; bases not matched to a gene: 5. The CDR3 has 16 residues. CDR1 SGHDT and CDR2 YYEEEE come from the germline V gene. CDR3 bases: TGTGCCAGCAGCTTGGGGCTAGCGGGAGTGTCAGATACGCAGTATTTT. It yields the protein CASSLGLAGVSDTQYF.

The genes are TRBV7-6 and TRBJ2-5; TRBD2 aligns across 7 bases. CDR1 is SGHVS and CDR2 is FNYEAQ in the germline V gene. J lost 2 bases, V lost 6 bases, and 6 bases had no gene match. This CDR3 region has 14 residues. The CDR3 reads CASRRGGSQETQYF. CDR3 DNA: TGTGCCAGCAGGAGAGGCGGGAGTCAAGAGACCCAGTACTTC.

This clone was detected only a few times. V and J are TRBV29-1 and TRBJ2-1; D ambiguous. V was pared by 3 bases and J by 10 bases, with 13 bases between. The length of the CDR3 is 12 residues. Germline lookup yields CDR1 SQVTM and CDR2 ANQGSEA. This CDR3 is CSVDGVSGEQFF. CDR3 in DNA: TGCAGCGTTGATGGCGTGAGTGGAGAGCAGTTCTTC.